This T cell receptor beta chain was identified in a study of blood T cell repertoires in COVID-19. Data came from immunoSEQ multiplex PCR; TCRdb stores just in-frame clones and leaves some out. The profile shows 200,000 to 300,000 clones, approximately 88% of them singletons. Trimming at V came to 5 bases and at J to 6 bases, leaving 16 bases not matched to a gene. Germline values: CDR1 SEHNR, CDR2 FQNEAQ (reference sequence). The CDR3 loop spans 17 amino acids. The sample comprised peripheral blood. The chain links TRBV7-9 to TRBJ1-1; 9 bases align to TRBD1. The source of this sequence is a human donor in a cohort sampled during active COVID-19. CDR3 sequence: CASSQKNMGTGSAEAFF. CDR3 nucleotide sequence: TGTGCCAGCAGCCAGAAAAACATGGGGACAGGGTCCGCTGAAGCTTTCTTT.